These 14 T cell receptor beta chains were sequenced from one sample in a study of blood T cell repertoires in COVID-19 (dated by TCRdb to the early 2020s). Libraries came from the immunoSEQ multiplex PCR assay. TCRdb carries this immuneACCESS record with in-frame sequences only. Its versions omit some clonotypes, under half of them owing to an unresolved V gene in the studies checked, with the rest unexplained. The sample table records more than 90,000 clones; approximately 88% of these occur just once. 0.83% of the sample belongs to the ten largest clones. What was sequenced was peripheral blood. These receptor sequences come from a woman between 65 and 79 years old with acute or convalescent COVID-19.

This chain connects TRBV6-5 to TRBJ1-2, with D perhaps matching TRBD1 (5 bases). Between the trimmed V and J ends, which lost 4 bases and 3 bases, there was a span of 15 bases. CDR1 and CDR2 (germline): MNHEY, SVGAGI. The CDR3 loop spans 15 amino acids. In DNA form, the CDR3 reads TGTGCCAGCAGTTCCCCCTCCGCAGGGTACTATGGCTACACCTTC. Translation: CASSSPSAGYYGYTF.

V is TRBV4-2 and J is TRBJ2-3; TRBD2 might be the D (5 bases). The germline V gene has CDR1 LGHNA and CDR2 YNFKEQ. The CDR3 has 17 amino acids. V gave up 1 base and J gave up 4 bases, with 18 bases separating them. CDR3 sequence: CASSQVLRVAGADTQYF. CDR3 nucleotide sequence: TGTGCCAGCAGCCAAGTCCTCCGGGTCGCGGGCGCAGATACGCAGTATTTT.

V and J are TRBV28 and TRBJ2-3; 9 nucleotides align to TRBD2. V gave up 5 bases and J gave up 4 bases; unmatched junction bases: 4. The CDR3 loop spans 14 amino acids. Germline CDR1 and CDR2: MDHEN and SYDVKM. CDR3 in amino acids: CASSPSGAPDTQYF. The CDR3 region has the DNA TGTGCCAGCAGTCCTAGCGGGGCCCCAGATACGCAGTATTTT.

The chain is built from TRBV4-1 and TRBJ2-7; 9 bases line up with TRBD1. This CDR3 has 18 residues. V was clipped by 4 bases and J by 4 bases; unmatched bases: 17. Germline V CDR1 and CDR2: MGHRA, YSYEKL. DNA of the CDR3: TGCGCCAGCAGCCTCAATCCGGCGATGGGGACAGGGCAATACGAGCAGTACTTC. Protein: CASSLNPAMGTGQYEQYF.

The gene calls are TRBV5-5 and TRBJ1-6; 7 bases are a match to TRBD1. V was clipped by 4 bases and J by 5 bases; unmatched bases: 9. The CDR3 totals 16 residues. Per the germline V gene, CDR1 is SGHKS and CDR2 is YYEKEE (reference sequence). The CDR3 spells CASSLLPTGNNSPLHF. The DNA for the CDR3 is TGTGCCAGCAGCCTTCTCCCGACAGGGAATAATTCACCCCTCCACTTT.

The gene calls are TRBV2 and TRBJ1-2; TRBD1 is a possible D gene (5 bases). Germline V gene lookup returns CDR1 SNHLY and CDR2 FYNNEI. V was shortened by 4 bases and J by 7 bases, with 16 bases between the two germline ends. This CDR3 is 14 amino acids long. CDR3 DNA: TGTGCCAGCAGTGCGAACAGGTTGGGAGGTGGCTACACCTTC. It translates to CASSANRLGGGYTF.

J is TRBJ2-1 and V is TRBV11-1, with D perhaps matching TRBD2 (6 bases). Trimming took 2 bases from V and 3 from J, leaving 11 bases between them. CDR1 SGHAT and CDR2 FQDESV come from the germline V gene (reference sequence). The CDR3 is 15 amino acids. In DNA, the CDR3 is TGTGCCAGCAGCTTAACGGCGGGAATCTACAATGAGCAGTTCTTC. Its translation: CASSLTAGIYNEQFF.

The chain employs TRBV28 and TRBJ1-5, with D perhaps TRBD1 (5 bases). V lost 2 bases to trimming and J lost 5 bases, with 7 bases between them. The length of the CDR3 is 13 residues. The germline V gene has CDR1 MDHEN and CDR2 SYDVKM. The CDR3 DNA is TGTGCCAGCAGTTTAAGGGGCGATCAGCCCCAGCATTTT. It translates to CASSLRGDQPQHF.

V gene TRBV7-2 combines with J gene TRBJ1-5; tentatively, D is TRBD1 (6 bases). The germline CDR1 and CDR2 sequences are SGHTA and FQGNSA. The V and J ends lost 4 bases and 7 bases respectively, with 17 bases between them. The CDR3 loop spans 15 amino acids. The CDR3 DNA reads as TGTGCCAGCAGCTCAGTCGCGGGGGGCGACCAGCCCCAGCATTTT. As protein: CASSSVAGGDQPQHF.

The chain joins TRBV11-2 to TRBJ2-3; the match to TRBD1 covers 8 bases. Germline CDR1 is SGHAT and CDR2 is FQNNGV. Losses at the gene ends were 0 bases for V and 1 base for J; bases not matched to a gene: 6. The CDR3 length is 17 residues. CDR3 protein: CASSLDLDREGTDTQYF. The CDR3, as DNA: TGTGCCAGCAGCTTAGATCTGGACAGGGAGGGCACAGATACGCAGTATTTT.

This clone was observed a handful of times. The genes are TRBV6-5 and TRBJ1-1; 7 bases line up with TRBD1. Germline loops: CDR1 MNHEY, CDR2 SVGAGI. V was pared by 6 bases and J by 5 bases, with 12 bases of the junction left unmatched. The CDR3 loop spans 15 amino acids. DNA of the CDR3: TGTGCCAGCAGCCAAGACCCAGGGGGAAAGACTGAAGCTTTCTTT. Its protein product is CASSQDPGGKTEAFF.

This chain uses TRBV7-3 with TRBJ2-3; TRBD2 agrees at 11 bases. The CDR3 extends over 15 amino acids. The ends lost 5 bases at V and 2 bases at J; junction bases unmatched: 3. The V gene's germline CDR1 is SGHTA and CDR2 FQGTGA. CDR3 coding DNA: TGTGCCAGCAGCCCGACTAGCGGGGCCACAGATACGCAGTATTTT. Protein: CASSPTSGATDTQYF.

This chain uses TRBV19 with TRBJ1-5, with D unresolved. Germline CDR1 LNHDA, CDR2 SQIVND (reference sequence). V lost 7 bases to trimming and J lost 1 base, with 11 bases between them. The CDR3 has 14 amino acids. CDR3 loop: CASNPSGSNQPQHF. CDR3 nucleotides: TGTGCCAGTAACCCGAGCGGGAGCAATCAGCCCCAGCATTTT.

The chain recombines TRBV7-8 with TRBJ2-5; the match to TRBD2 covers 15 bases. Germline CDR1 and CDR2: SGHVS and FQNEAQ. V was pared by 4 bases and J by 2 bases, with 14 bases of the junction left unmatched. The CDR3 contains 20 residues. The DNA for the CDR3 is TGTGCCAGCAGCTCTATGATTTGGACTAGCGGGAGGGCCCTACAAGAGACCCAGTACTTC. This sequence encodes CASSSMIWTSGRALQETQYF.